The rows below give T cell receptor beta chains drawn from one sample of a study of shared clonotypes between healthy human individuals. Data came from immunoSEQ multiplex PCR; TCRdb stores just in-frame clones and leaves some out. The sample contains a few million clones, 90% to 95% of which appear only once. The sample consisted of naive CD4+ T cells from PBMCs. The receptors derive from a young man in good health. Some clones in this sample may be carry-over from other donors' samples. Each CDR3 is given with its conserved first and last residue. D genes are given only for firm matches. Clone size is not always given. Where it is, it says once, few, many or a class for expanded clones.

j_call v_call d_call clone_size cdr3_aa cdr3_nt
TRBJ2-3 TRBV4-1 NA NA CASSSGVTDTQYF TGCGCCAGCAGCTCAGGGGTCACAGATACGCAGTATTTT
TRBJ1-1 TRBV19 NA NA CASSMRWQQGATEAFF TGTGCCAGTAGTATGAGATGGCAACAAGGAGCCACTGAAGCTTTCTTT
TRBJ2-2 TRBV16 NA NA CASSPSLGSGGELFF TGTGCCAGCAGCCCTTCTCTCGGGAGTGGCGGGGAGCTGTTTTTT
TRBJ2-6 TRBV28 NA NA CATQGIAGANVLTF TGTGCCACTCAAGGGATTGCTGGGGCCAACGTCCTGACTTTC
TRBJ2-1 TRBV5-1 TRBD2 once CASSSTSGSRYEQFF TGCGCCAGCAGCTCCACTAGCGGGAGCAGGTATGAGCAGTTCTTC
TRBJ2-5 TRBV7-9 NA NA CASSLQGHQETQYF TGTGCCAGCAGCTTACAGGGTCACCAAGAGACCCAGTACTTC
TRBJ1-1 TRBV5-1 NA NA CASSLVQEGSTEAFF TGCGCCAGCAGCTTAGTTCAGGAGGGAAGCACTGAAGCTTTCTTT
TRBJ2-5 TRBV6-5 TRBD1 NA CASSPPGQGSQYF TGTGCCAGCAGTCCTCCGGGACAGGGATCCCAGTACTTC
TRBJ2-5 TRBV30 NA NA CAWSVSETQYF TGTGCCTGGAGTGTTTCGGAGACCCAGTACTTC
TRBJ2-1 TRBV6-1 TRBD2 NA CASSEGFRVSGRGNEQFF TGTGCCAGCAGTGAAGGGTTCAGGGTTAGCGGGAGAGGGAATGAGCAGTTCTTC
TRBJ1-1 TRBV5-4 NA NA CASSLALGGLGEAFF TGTGCCAGCAGCTTGGCCTTAGGGGGATTAGGGGAAGCTTTCTTT
TRBJ2-7 TRBV7-2 TRBD2 NA CASSSFTGTSGNPYEQYF TGTGCCAGCAGTTCATTTACTGGGACTAGCGGGAATCCCTACGAGCAGTACTTC
TRBJ1-1 TRBV6-6 TRBD1 NA CASRGGTGNTEAFF TGTGCCAGCAGAGGGGGGACAGGGAACACTGAAGCTTTCTTT
TRBJ2-5 TRBV18 NA NA CASSPVAEQETQYF TGTGCCAGCTCTCCTGTGGCAGAACAAGAGACCCAGTACTTC
TRBJ2-1 TRBV4-1 NA NA CASSQDAGVSYNEQFF TGCGCCAGCAGCCAAGATGCGGGCGTTTCCTACAATGAGCAGTTCTTC
TRBJ1-5 TRBV27 NA NA CASSQLAGVTNQPQHF TGTGCCAGCAGCCAACTAGCGGGAGTAACCAATCAGCCCCAGCATTTT
TRBJ2-7 TRBV29-1 NA NA CSVVGRLNSYEQYF TGCAGCGTTGTAGGCAGGTTAAACTCCTACGAGCAGTACTTC
TRBJ2-1 TRBV5-1 NA NA CASSRASSSYNEQFF TGCGCCAGCAGCCGGGCCTCTAGCTCCTACAATGAGCAGTTCTTC
TRBJ2-7 TRBV7-9 TRBD2 NA CASSSLAGGPWYEQYF TGTGCCAGCAGCTCCTTAGCGGGAGGGCCCTGGTACGAGCAGTACTTC
TRBJ2-7 TRBV27 NA NA CASSALGYEQYF TGTGCCAGCAGTGCTTTGGGCTACGAGCAGTACTTC
TRBJ1-1 TRBV28 NA NA CASSPFGGVTEAFF TGTGCCAGCAGCCCTTTCGGGGGGGTCACTGAAGCTTTCTTT
TRBJ2-1 TRBV19 NA NA CASSKGGGGYNEQFF TGTGCCAGTAGTAAGGGCGGAGGGGGGTACAATGAGCAGTTCTTC
TRBJ1-4 TRBV19 TRBD1 NA CASSPGTGSEKLFF TGTGCCAGTAGTCCCGGGACAGGGAGTGAAAAACTGTTTTTT
TRBJ2-2 TRBV6-5 TRBD1 NA CASSQGQGFTGELFF TGTGCCAGCAGCCAGGGACAGGGATTTACCGGGGAGCTGTTTTTT
TRBJ1-1 TRBV19 NA NA CASSIKGQGRNTEAFF TGTGCCAGTAGTATAAAGGGCCAGGGGAGGAACACTGAAGCTTTCTTT
TRBJ2-1 TRBV28 NA NA CASSSVSYNEQFF TGTGCCAGCAGTTCCGTCTCCTACAATGAGCAGTTCTTC
TRBJ2-3 TRBV9 TRBD2 NA CASSVVAGVGDTQYF TGTGCCAGCAGCGTAGTGGCGGGAGTGGGGGATACGCAGTATTTT
TRBJ1-1 TRBV6-5 NA NA CATMTGNTEAFF TGTGCCACCATGACAGGAAACACTGAAGCTTTCTTT
TRBJ1-2 TRBV30 TRBD1 NA CAWGTGSYGYTF TGTGCCTGGGGGACAGGGAGCTATGGCTACACCTTC
TRBJ2-3 TRBV28 TRBD2 NA CASSPLGLAGGPTDTQYF TGTGCCAGCAGTCCACTGGGACTAGCGGGAGGGCCAACAGATACGCAGTATTTT
TRBJ2-7 TRBV9 NA NA CASSGRAGTYEQYF TGTGCCAGCAGCGGGCGGGCGGGCACCTACGAGCAGTACTTC
TRBJ2-5 TRBV5-1 NA NA CASSLVVKQETQYF TGCGCCAGCAGCTTGGTTGTCAAGCAAGAGACCCAGTACTTC
TRBJ2-1 TRBV2 TRBD2 NA CASSAQLAGTNEQFF TGTGCCAGCAGTGCCCAACTAGCGGGAACGAATGAGCAGTTCTTC
TRBJ2-7 TRBV6-6 NA once CASSRQGVYEQYF TGTGCCAGCAGCCGCCAGGGTGTCTACGAGCAGTACTTC
TRBJ2-1 TRBV21-1 NA NA CARIRGASGSYNEQFF TGTGCCAGGATCAGAGGGGCTAGCGGGAGTTACAATGAGCAGTTCTTC
TRBJ2-7 TRBV30 NA NA CAWSTRPSGRIRHEQYF TGTGCCTGGAGTACCCGTCCCAGCGGTAGGATACGACACGAGCAGTACTTC